A single sample is the source of the 10 T cell receptor beta chains below, sequenced in a study of regulatory T cells in long-lasting Graves disease. Specified time point: newly diagnosed GD, antithyroid drugs for less than 3 months. The TCR library was made from RNA extracted from PBMCs. Arm-PCR with iRepertoire HTBI primers amplified the CDR3 regions for these TCR beta libraries. TCRdb reprocessed the multiplex PCR reads via MiXCR and lists one record per CDR3 protein. The sample holds about 540,000 distinct CDR3 sequences, about 13% seen once. This sample was also put to use in a study of T cells in Graves' hyperthyroidism and ophthalmopathy.

The source was peripheral blood mononuclear cells (PBMCs), collected at new diagnosis, from a patient treated with antithyroid drugs. All receptors come from a man aged 30 to 39 with Graves disease.

The rearrangement links TRBV5-1 to TRBJ2-2; 11 bases line up with TRBD2. This CDR3 region has 15 residues. Germline CDR1 reads SGHRS; CDR2 reads YFSETQ. V gave up 3 bases and J gave up 6 bases; unmatched junction bases: 4. CDR3 in DNA: TGCGCCAGCAGCTCGACTAGCGGGATGTCCGGGGAGCTGTTTTTT. Its translation: CASSSTSGMSGELFF.

This clonotype was detected ten times or more. The chain employs TRBV5-1 and TRBJ2-5; a possible D gene is TRBD2 (5 bases). The CDR3 has 14 residues. Germline CDR1 reads SGHRS; CDR2 reads YFSETQ. V gave up 6 bases and J gave up 1 base, with 13 bases separating them. The CDR3: CASNQREGQETQYF. CDR3 nucleotides: TGCGCCAGCAATCAGAGGGAAGGCCAAGAGACCCAGTACTTC.

This clonotype was seen many times. The rearrangement uses TRBV20-1 and TRBJ2-5; the D gene is possibly TRBD2 (6 bases). V was clipped by 6 bases and J by 5 bases, with 22 bases between them. The CDR3 length is 15 residues. In germline, CDR1 is DFQATT, CDR2 SNEGSKA (reference sequence). CDR3 bases: TGCAGTGCCCCGCCCCGGGAGTGGGAGGCGGAGACCCAGTACTTC. As protein: CSAPPREWEAETQYF.

This clonotype showed up many times. This rearrangement joins TRBV6-1 to TRBJ1-2; possible D gene TRBD1, 6 bases. Trimming pared 3 bases from V and 3 bases from J, leaving 11 bases between. CDR1 and CDR2 (germline): MNHNS, SASEGT. The CDR3 length is 14 residues. The CDR3 coding sequence is TGTGCCAGCAGTGACAGGGGCAGGGACTATGGCTACACCTTC. Amino acid sequence: CASSDRGRDYGYTF.

J is TRBJ1-3 and V is TRBV13, with 11 nucleotides matching TRBD1. Germline lookup yields CDR1 PRHDT and CDR2 FYEKMQ (reference sequence). After removal of 5 bases from V and 4 bases from J, the junction contained 4 bases not matched to a gene. This CDR3 comprises 15 residues. The CDR3 DNA reads TGTGCCAGCAGCCCGGACAGGGGGCCAGGAAACACCATATATTTT. Translated, it gives CASSPDRGPGNTIYF.

This clonotype was recorded at least ten times. The gene calls are TRBV2 and TRBJ2-5, with a tentative D call TRBD1 (7 bases). The CDR3 loop spans 14 amino acids. In germline, CDR1 is SNHLY, CDR2 FYNNEI. Trimming removed 8 bases at V and 4 bases at J, with 17 bases between. CDR3 in amino acids: CASSKSGGPETQYF. CDR3 DNA: TGTGCCAGCTCCAAATCAGGGGGGCCAGAGACCCAGTACTTC.

This clonotype occurred many times. The chain carries TRBV20-1 and TRBJ2-2; TRBD2 matches 9 bases. Trimming at V came to 6 bases and at J to 2 bases, leaving 7 bases not matched to a gene. CDR1 is DFQATT, CDR2 SNEGSKA, per germline (reference sequence). This CDR3 has 15 residues. The CDR3 loop is CSAGRLAANTGELFF. Here the CDR3 DNA reads TGCAGTGCCGGCAGACTAGCGGCAAACACCGGGGAGCTGTTTTTT.

This clonotype was seen many times. The gene calls are TRBV12-3 or TRBV12-4 and TRBJ2-5; D might be TRBD1 (6 bases). Trimming took off 5 bases at V and 0 bases at J, with 10 bases between the two ends. This CDR3 is 14 amino acids long. The CDR3 bases are TGTGCCAGCAGTCAGACAGGTCACCAAGAGACCCAGTACTTC. Translated: CASSQTGHQETQYF.

The chain has TRBV6-1 and TRBJ1-2; 8 nucleotides align to TRBD1. Germline CDR1 reads MNHNS; CDR2 reads SASEGT. The CDR3 has 14 amino acids. J was trimmed by 3 bases and V by 5 bases; bases with no gene match: 5. The CDR3 DNA reads TGTGCCAGCAGTAGGACAGGGTTGGACTATGGCTACACCTTC. Protein sequence: CASSRTGLDYGYTF.

The rearrangement links TRBV20-1 to TRBJ2-3; perhaps TRBD1 as D (7 bases). With 1 base removed from V and 6 bases from J, the gap between germline ends came to 20 bases. CDR1 is DFQATT and CDR2 is SNEGSKA in the germline V gene (reference sequence). The CDR3 is 16 residues long. The CDR3 coding sequence is TGCAGTGCTAGAGGGACAAGACAGGGACTGTGGGATACGCAGTATTTT. Its translation is CSARGTRQGLWDTQYF.